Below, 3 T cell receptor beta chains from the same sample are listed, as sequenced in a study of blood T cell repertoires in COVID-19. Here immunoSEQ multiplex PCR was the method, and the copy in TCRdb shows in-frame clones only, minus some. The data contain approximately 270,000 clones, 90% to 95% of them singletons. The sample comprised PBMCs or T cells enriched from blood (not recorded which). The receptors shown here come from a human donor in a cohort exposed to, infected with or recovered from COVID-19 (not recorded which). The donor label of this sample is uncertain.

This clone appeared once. Here the CDR3 DNA reads TGTGCCAGCAGCTTAAATATCGGGGAGCTGTTTTTT. The encoded protein is CASSLNIGELFF. This rearrangement joins TRBV5-6 to TRBJ2-2; D uncertain. The CDR3 runs 12 residues. V was clipped by 2 bases and J by 7 bases, with 6 bases between them. Germline V CDR1 and CDR2: SGHDT, YYEEEE.

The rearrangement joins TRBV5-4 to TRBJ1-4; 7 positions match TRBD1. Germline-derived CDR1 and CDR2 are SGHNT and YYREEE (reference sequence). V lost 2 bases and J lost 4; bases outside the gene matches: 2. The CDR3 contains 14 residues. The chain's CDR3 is CASSLGTVNEKLFF. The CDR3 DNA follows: TGTGCCAGCAGCTTAGGGACAGTTAATGAAAAACTGTTTTTT.

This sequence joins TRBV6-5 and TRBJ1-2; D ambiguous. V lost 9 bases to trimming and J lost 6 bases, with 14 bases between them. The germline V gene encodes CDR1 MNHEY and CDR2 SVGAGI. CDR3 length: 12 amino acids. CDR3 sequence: CASWFRVDGYTF. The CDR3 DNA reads TGTGCCAGTTGGTTTCGGGTGGATGGCTACACCTTC.